The clone carrying this TCR beta chain was counted only a few times. Its specificity is not known. The sample comes from a study of OX40 agonist ivuxolimab in advanced cancers. Study-level points and caveats: Low normalized T-cell clonal expansion also characterized some of the nonresponders.

Sequencing used immunoSEQ multiplex PCR; TCRdb keeps in-frame clones, though not all of them. The sample includes around 100,000 clones, approximately 87% of them seen just once. On cycle 4 day 1 and cycle 7 day 1, as well as at baseline, blood was sampled. The CDR3 is 11 amino acids. Germline loops: CDR1 GTSNPN, CDR2 SVGIG (reference sequence). The V end was cut by 4 bases, the J end by 8 bases, with 6 bases between. The chain employs TRBV30 and TRBJ1-6; no clear D. Sequenced here: CD4+ or CD8+ T cells sorted from blood, sampled in a trial of the OX40 agonist ivuxolimab. This TCR was recovered from an adult with an advanced solid tumor such as melanoma, head and neck, liver or kidney cancer. CDR3 loop: CAWTADSPLHF. CDR3 bases: TGTGCCTGGACAGCAGATTCACCCCTCCACTTT.